This T cell receptor (beta chain) was identified during a study of cytomegalovirus exposure and HLA in healthy donors. As for this clone: Its cognate antigen is unknown. Sequence at one end of the junction differs from germline and may be a read error.

Study conclusions and caveats: DRB1 showed the most TCR associations and HLA-C the fewest in a later analysis, as rates varied by HLA locus.

Both 60 Vbeta primers and 13 Jbeta primers went into the PCR. TCRdb's copy holds only in-frame clones and misses some; the assay was immunoSEQ multiplex PCR. The repertoire holds about 270,000 clones, with around 66% as singletons. Germline V CDR1 and CDR2: SEHNR, FQNEAQ (reference sequence). The CDR3 sequence is 13 residues long. Healthy people donating bone marrow made up the donors. This chain links TRBV7-9 with TRBJ1-2, with D perhaps matching TRBD1 (6 bases). This sequence was found in a female donor in good health and CMV-seronegative. The sample was PBMCs. The CDR3 protein is CSSSSTGFYGYTF. The CDR3 DNA follows: TGTTCCAGCAGCTCAACAGGGTTCTATGGCTACACCTTC. The full variable domain, its missing parts supplied by reference TRBV7-9 and TRBJ1-2, is DTGVSQNPRHKITKRGQNVTFRCDPISEHNRLYWYRQTLGQGPEFLTYFQNEAQLEKSRLLSDRFSAERPKGSFSTLEIQRTEQGDSAMYLCSSSSTGFYGYTFGSGTRLTVV.